Detailed here is one T cell receptor beta chain. The time point is: 2015-2016 season, pre-vaccination. Looked up from germline, CDR1 is SGHTS and CDR2 is YDEGEE. CDR3 length: 14 residues. The V end was cut by 4 bases, the J end by 7 bases, with 15 bases between. This specimen belongs to a study of follicular helper T cells after annual influenza vaccination. About the study: Blood was drawn on days 0, 7 and 28 after vaccination. For some subjects, blood spans the 2013-2014, 2014-2015 and 2015-2016 annual vaccinations.

Profiling relied on immunoSEQ multiplex PCR, and the TCRdb table lists in-frame clones only, not all of them. The sample has roughly 15,000 clones, approximately 84% seen once; the top ten hold 0.44%. This TCR was sampled from an adult who received the influenza vaccine. The chain recombines TRBV5-8 with TRBJ1-3, with D possibly being TRBD1 (5 bases). The starting material was CXCR5- memory CD4+ T cells sorted from blood, obtained on the day of influenza vaccination. The CDR3 coding sequence is TGTGCCAGCAGCCGGGACGGGAGAGTGAACACCATATATTTT. Its protein product is CASSRDGRVNTIYF.